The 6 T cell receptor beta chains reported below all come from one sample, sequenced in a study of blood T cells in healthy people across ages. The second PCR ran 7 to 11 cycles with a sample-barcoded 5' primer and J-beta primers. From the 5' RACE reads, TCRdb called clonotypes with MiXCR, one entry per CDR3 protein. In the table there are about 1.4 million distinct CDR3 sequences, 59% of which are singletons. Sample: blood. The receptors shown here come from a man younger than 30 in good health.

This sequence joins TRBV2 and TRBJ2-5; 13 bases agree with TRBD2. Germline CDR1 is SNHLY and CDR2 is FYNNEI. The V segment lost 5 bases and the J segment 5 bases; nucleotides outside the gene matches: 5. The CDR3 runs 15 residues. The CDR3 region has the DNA TGTGCCAGCAGTAACGGACTAGCGGGAGTGGAGACCCAGTACTTC. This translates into CASSNGLAGVETQYF.

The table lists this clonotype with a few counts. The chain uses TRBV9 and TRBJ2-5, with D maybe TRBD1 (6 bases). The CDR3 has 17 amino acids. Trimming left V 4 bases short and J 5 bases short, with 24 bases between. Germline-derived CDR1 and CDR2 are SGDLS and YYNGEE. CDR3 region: CASSPNPRGHTGETQYF. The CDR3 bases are TGTGCCAGCAGCCCAAACCCCCGGGGACACACTGGGGAGACCCAGTACTTC.

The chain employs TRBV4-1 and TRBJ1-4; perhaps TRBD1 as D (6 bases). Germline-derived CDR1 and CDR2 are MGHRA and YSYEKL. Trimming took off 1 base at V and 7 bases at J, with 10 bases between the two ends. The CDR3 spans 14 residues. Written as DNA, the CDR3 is TGCGCCAGCAGCCAAGCAGGGGTCGGTGAAAAACTGTTTTTT. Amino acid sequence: CASSQAGVGEKLFF.

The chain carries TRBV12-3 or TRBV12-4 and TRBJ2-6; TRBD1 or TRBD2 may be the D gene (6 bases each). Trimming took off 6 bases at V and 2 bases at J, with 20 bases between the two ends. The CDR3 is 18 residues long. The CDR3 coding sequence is TGTGCCAGCAGGGCACGGGGGCGGAGCGTACCTGGGGCCAACGTCCTGACTTTC. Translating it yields CASRARGRSVPGANVLTF.

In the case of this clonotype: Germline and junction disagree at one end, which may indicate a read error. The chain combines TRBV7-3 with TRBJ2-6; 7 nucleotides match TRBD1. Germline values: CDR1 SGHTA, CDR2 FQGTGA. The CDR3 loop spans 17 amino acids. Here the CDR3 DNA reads TGTACCAGCAGCTCACAGGGGAGAATCTCTGGGGCCAACGTCCTGACTTTC. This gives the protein CTSSSQGRISGANVLTF.

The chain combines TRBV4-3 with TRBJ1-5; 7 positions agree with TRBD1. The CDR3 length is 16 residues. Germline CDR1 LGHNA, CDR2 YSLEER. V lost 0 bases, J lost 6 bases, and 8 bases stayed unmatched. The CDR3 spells CASSQDKSRGRQPQHF. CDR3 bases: TGCGCCAGCAGCCAAGACAAGTCAAGGGGGCGTCAGCCCCAGCATTTT.